The 21 T cell receptor beta chains in this list originate from one sample, sequenced in a study of OX40 agonist ivuxolimab in advanced cancers. The assay was immunoSEQ multiplex PCR, and TCRdb's table has in-frame clones only and misses some. This table has roughly 80,000 clones, 65% to 90% appearing once. The sample consisted of CD4+ or CD8+ T cells sorted from blood, taken in a trial of the OX40 agonist ivuxolimab. The receptors stem from an adult with an advanced solid tumor such as melanoma, head and neck, liver or kidney cancer.

The gene calls are TRBV9 and TRBJ1-5; 9 bases map to TRBD1. The CDR3 sequence is 14 residues long. Germline lookup yields CDR1 SGDLS and CDR2 YYNGEE. The junction had 2 bases not matched to a gene; V was cut back by 3 bases and J by 4 bases. The CDR3: CASSDGTGNQPQHF. CDR3 nucleotides: TGTGCCAGCAGCGACGGGACAGGGAATCAGCCCCAGCATTTT.

This sequence joins TRBV6-6 and TRBJ1-1; no clear D. The CDR3 loop spans 14 amino acids. The ends were cut back, 2 bases at V and 1 base at J, with 8 bases in the middle. Germline CDR1 is MNHNY and CDR2 is SVGAGI (reference sequence). The CDR3 protein is CASSYRTKNTEAFF. DNA for the CDR3: TGTGCCAGCAGTTACAGGACGAAGAACACTGAAGCTTTCTTT.

The V and J genes are TRBV5-1 and TRBJ2-3; 9 positions match TRBD2. Germline V gene data show CDR1 as SGHRS and CDR2 as YFSETQ. After removal of 1 base from V and 2 bases from J, the junction contained 5 bases not matched to a gene. The CDR3 is made up of 16 amino acids. CDR3: CASSLMRGGNTDTQYF. CDR3 in DNA: TGCGCCAGCAGCTTGATGCGGGGGGGAAACACAGATACGCAGTATTTT.

CDR3 in amino acids: CASLRTAYEKLFF. The CDR3 nucleotides read TGTGCCAGCCTAAGGACAGCTTATGAAAAACTGTTTTTT. This chain links TRBV2 with TRBJ1-4; TRBD1 is a possible D gene (6 bases). Germline CDR1 SNHLY, CDR2 FYNNEI. Trimming stripped 8 bases from V and 6 bases from J, with 13 bases between. The CDR3 covers 13 residues.

The chain carries TRBV27 and TRBJ2-5, with TRBD2 matching over 8 bases. There are 15 residues in the CDR3. J gave up 6 bases and V 8 bases, and 14 bases lay outside the gene matches. CDR1 is MNHEY and CDR2 is SMNVEV in the germline V gene (reference sequence). CDR3 nucleotide sequence: TGTGCCAGCCGAACGAGCGGGGGTTCCGAAAAGACCCAGTACTTC. Residues: CASRTSGGSEKTQYF.

J is TRBJ1-6 and V is TRBV18; 7 bases agree with TRBD1. V lost 3 bases, J lost 9 bases, and 14 bases stayed unmatched. This CDR3 spans 17 amino acids. Germline lookup yields CDR1 KGHSH and CDR2 LQKENI. CDR3 bases: TGTGCCAGCTCACCCCCCCGGGCAGGGGGTAATAGTTCACCCCTCCACTTT. Translation: CASSPPRAGGNSSPLHF.

The chain recombines TRBV9 with TRBJ2-2; 7 bases align to TRBD1. CDR1 is SGDLS, CDR2 YYNGEE, per germline. CDR3 length equals 14 residues. V was pared by 7 bases and J by 5 bases, with 8 bases of the junction left unmatched. The CDR3 DNA follows: TGTGCCAGCGCGACGGGACAGTCAACCGGGGAGCTGTTTTTT. Protein: CASATGQSTGELFF.

The V call is TRBV2, the J call TRBJ1-1; D gene ambiguous. The CDR3 sequence is 14 residues long. The germline V and J ends were trimmed by 2 bases and 6 bases, with 13 bases remaining between them. Germline loops: CDR1 SNHLY, CDR2 FYNNEI. The CDR3 coding sequence is TGTGCCAGCAGTGAAATCGGCGGCGGCTCTGAAGCTTTCTTT. This translates into CASSEIGGGSEAFF.

This clone showed up just a few times. This rearrangement joins TRBV6-4 to TRBJ1-3; a possible D gene is TRBD1 (5 bases). Germline values: CDR1 MRHNA, CDR2 SNTAGT. CDR3 size: 13 residues. The V and J ends lost 4 bases and 2 bases respectively, with 6 bases between them. CDR3 region: CASSVGPGNTIYF. In nucleotides, the CDR3 is TGTGCCAGCAGTGTGGGGCCTGGAAACACCATATATTTT.

This chain joins TRBV19 and TRBJ2-7; D is possibly TRBD1 (5 bases). From germline, CDR1 is LNHDA and CDR2 SQIVND (reference sequence). The CDR3 length is 13 residues. Trimming took off 7 bases at V and 2 bases at J, with 12 bases between the two ends. As DNA, the CDR3 is TGTGCCAGTACAAACAGGCCCCCCTACGAGCAGTACTTC. It yields the protein CASTNRPPYEQYF.

In nucleotides, the CDR3 is TGTGCCAGTAGTGTCCGATTCGGGACTAGCGAGGAGACCCAGTACTTC. Amino acids: CASSVRFGTSEETQYF. The chain carries TRBV19 and TRBJ2-5, with TRBD2 identical over 10 bases. Germline V lookup: CDR1 LNHDA, CDR2 SQIVND (reference sequence). V was clipped by 5 bases and J by 5 bases; unmatched bases: 11. The CDR3 covers 16 residues.

The chain is built from TRBV6-1 and TRBJ1-3, with a weak D call TRBD1 (5 bases). Trimming left V 3 bases short and J 4 bases short, with 16 bases between. This CDR3 spans 16 amino acids. CDR1 is MNHNS and CDR2 is SASEGT in the germline V gene. As DNA, the CDR3 is TGTGCCAGCAGTGACAGGTGGGGACTGCAAGGAAACACCATATATTTT. Its protein product is CASSDRWGLQGNTIYF.

This clone was detected a few times. The J gene is TRBJ2-1, the V gene TRBV18; 13 bases are shared with TRBD2. The CDR3 loop spans 16 amino acids. Trimming cost V 1 base and J 8 bases; bases outside gene matches: 5. Germline lookup yields CDR1 KGHSH and CDR2 LQKENI. CDR3 nucleotide sequence: TGTGCCAGCTCACCACGCACTAGCGGGGGGGCGGATGAGCAGTTCTTC. It codes for CASSPRTSGGADEQFF.

The chain recombines TRBV7-6 with TRBJ2-7; D is uncertain. There are 15 residues in the CDR3. V was shortened by 1 base and J by 2 bases, with 12 bases between the two germline ends. Germline V gene sequence: CDR1 SGHVS, CDR2 FNYEAQ. The CDR3 spells CASSLDDGLTYEQYF. The CDR3 region has the DNA TGTGCCAGCAGCTTAGACGATGGGCTCACCTACGAGCAGTACTTC.

The chain recombines TRBV2 with TRBJ2-7; TRBD1 matches 9 bases. Germline CDR1 and CDR2: SNHLY and FYNNEI. This CDR3 is 17 amino acids long. V shed 1 base and J 6 bases; nucleotides not matched to a gene: 13. In nucleotides, the CDR3 is TGTGCCAGCAGTGAAGGGTTTAGGGGACAGGGACGGTTCGAGCAGTACTTC. The encoded protein is CASSEGFRGQGRFEQYF. Drawing the rest from reference TRBV2 and TRBJ2-7, the complete variable domain is EPEVTQTPSHQVTQMGQEVILRCVPISNHLYFYWYRQILGQKVEFLVSFYNNEISEKSEIFDDQFSVERPDGSNFTLKIRSTKLEDSAMYFCASSEGFRGQGRFEQYFGPGTRLTVT.

About this clone itself: The same CDR3 can be traced to other DNA sequences in this sample. The gene calls are TRBV9 and TRBJ2-5, with TRBD2 matching over 10 bases. The CDR3 length is 17 residues. V gave up 0 bases and J gave up 5 bases; unmatched junction bases: 10. The germline gives CDR1 SGDLS, CDR2 YYNGEE. The CDR3 protein is CASSVGERGGLQETQYF. The CDR3 DNA reads as TGTGCCAGCAGCGTAGGAGAGCGGGGGGGCCTCCAGGAGACCCAGTACTTC.

This chain links TRBV2 with TRBJ2-5; TRBD2 matches at 7 bases. V gave up 5 bases and J gave up 5 bases; unmatched junction bases: 8. Germline V gene data show CDR1 as SNHLY and CDR2 as FYNNEI. This CDR3 is 14 amino acids long. CDR3 region: CASSSQGGWETQYF. DNA for the CDR3: TGTGCCAGCAGTTCCCAGGGAGGGTGGGAGACCCAGTACTTC.

V gene TRBV6-5 combines with J gene TRBJ1-2, with D hard to call. Trimming removed 5 bases from V and 6 bases from J, with 16 bases in between. The CDR3 totals 14 residues. Germline V gene lookup returns CDR1 MNHEY and CDR2 SVGAGI. DNA for the CDR3: TGTGCCAGCAGTGAGTATTCAGCTTGGGATGGCTACACCTTC. Encoded protein: CASSEYSAWDGYTF.

The chain has TRBV5-5 and TRBJ2-1; 10 positions match TRBD1. This CDR3 comprises 15 residues. The germline V gene encodes CDR1 SGHKS and CDR2 YYEKEE (reference sequence). Trimming cost V 3 bases and J 5 bases; bases outside gene matches: 5. The CDR3 reads CASSSGQGMDNEQFF. DNA of the CDR3: TGTGCCAGCAGCTCGGGACAGGGGATGGACAATGAGCAGTTCTTC.

The genes are TRBV19 and TRBJ1-2; D is unresolved. Trimming shortened V by 7 bases and J by 5 bases, and 14 bases separated the two germline ends. CDR1 is LNHDA, CDR2 SQIVND, per germline (reference sequence). CDR3 length: 13 amino acids. CDR3 nucleotide sequence: TGTGCCAGTACCCCTCCGGTTGGTTATGGCTACACCTTC. Its protein product is CASTPPVGYGYTF.

The chain couples TRBV19 to TRBJ1-1; possibly TRBD1 for D (5 bases). V lost 4 bases and J lost 4, with 19 bases in between. CDR1 LNHDA and CDR2 SQIVND come from the germline V gene (reference sequence). This CDR3 region has 16 residues. The CDR3 DNA reads as TGTGCCAGTAGTAAAGGCGTACGGAGTGGGGCCACTGAAGCTTTCTTT. Protein product: CASSKGVRSGATEAFF.